This T cell receptor (beta chain) is drawn from a study of T cells in Graves' hyperthyroidism and ophthalmopathy. Patients with ophthalmopathy all had a Clinical Activity Score of at least 3, a NOSPECS grade of at least 4 and duration under 3 months. Each diagnosis drew on symptoms, thyroxine, TRAb, thyroid ultrasound and orbital computed tomography findings. There were TCR beta CDR3 regions amplified from RNA transcripts. With the HTBI primer set, the TCR CDR3 went through a first round of RT-PCR. TCRdb analysed the multiplex PCR reads with MiXCR anew, one entry per CDR3 protein. The table has roughly 520,000 distinct CDR3 sequences, around a quarter seen once. General study results and limits: Most clonotypes that expanded in the thyroid above 0.001 also showed up in blood.

At least ten counts were recorded for this clonotype. Its specificity is unknown. Trimming cost V 5 bases and J 4 bases, with 24 bases left between them. The CDR3 totals 18 residues. Looked up from germline, CDR1 is MNHEY and CDR2 is SMNVEV (reference sequence). The sequence was obtained from a woman younger than 45 with Graves' ophthalmopathy. The chain couples TRBV27 to TRBJ1-5, with D perhaps TRBD1 (6 bases). The specimen sequenced was blood. This CDR3 reads CASSPRGPRDIKNQPQHF. DNA for the CDR3: TGTGCCAGCAGTCCTAGAGGCCCCCGGGACATCAAAAATCAGCCCCAGCATTTT.